This passage covers 17 T cell receptor beta chains from one sample sequenced in a study of blood T cell repertoires in COVID-19. Generated by immunoSEQ multiplex PCR, the TCRdb table keeps only in-frame clones and is missing some. This table has about 160,000 clones, 70% to 90% appearing once. Sequenced sample: peripheral blood. These receptors came from a man in his forties or fifties with acute or convalescent COVID-19.

The CDR3 spells CASPTGNTGELFF. CDR3 nucleotide sequence: TGTGCCAGTCCGACAGGGAACACCGGGGAGCTGTTTTTT. This chain links TRBV11-1 with TRBJ2-2, with D maybe TRBD1 (6 bases). From germline, CDR1 is SGHAT and CDR2 FQDESV (reference sequence). Trimming stripped 9 bases from V and 1 base from J, with 9 bases between. This CDR3 has 13 residues. Full variable domain (rest looked up from reference TRBV11-1 and TRBJ2-2): EAEVAQSPRYKITEKSQAVAFWCDPISGHATLYWYRQILGQGPELLVQFQDESVVDDSQLPKDRFSAERLKGVDSTLKIQPAELGDSAMYLCASPTGNTGELFFGEGSRLTVL.

This chain uses TRBV11-2 with TRBJ1-5; D unresolved. The length of the CDR3 is 14 residues. The ends were cut back, 3 bases at V and 6 bases at J, with 12 bases in the middle. CDR1 is SGHAT and CDR2 is FQNNGV in the germline V gene. The CDR3 reads CASSFDPRGQPQHF. The CDR3, as DNA: TGTGCCAGCAGCTTTGACCCCCGAGGTCAGCCCCAGCATTTT.

This clone came up once. V gene TRBV10-2 combines with J gene TRBJ2-3, with TRBD2 identical over 10 bases. Trimming took 10 bases from V and 1 from J; bases not matched to a gene: 8. The CDR3 has 15 residues. Germline values: CDR1 WSHSY, CDR2 SAAADI. Here the CDR3 DNA reads TGCGCCACCAAAAGCGGGGGGGCTGGCACAGATACGCAGTATTTT. Residues: CATKSGGAGTDTQYF.

V gene TRBV2 combines with J gene TRBJ2-7; the D gene is possibly TRBD1 (5 bases). Per germline, CDR1 SNHLY and CDR2 FYNNEI. The germline V and J ends were trimmed by 3 bases and 2 bases, with 11 bases remaining between them. The CDR3 sequence is 14 residues long. The CDR3 bases are TGTGCCAGCAGTGAGACAGTACCCCCCTACGAGCAGTACTTC. It encodes CASSETVPPYEQYF.

The rearrangement links TRBV7-9 to TRBJ1-1; D is ambiguous. Trimming left V 5 bases short and J 3 bases short, with 10 bases between. The CDR3 is 13 amino acids. Germline V gene data show CDR1 as SEHNR and CDR2 as FQNEAQ (reference sequence). The CDR3 DNA reads as TGTGCCAGCAGCCCCAGGATATACACTGAAGCTTTCTTT. It encodes CASSPRIYTEAFF.

The chain employs TRBV12-3 or TRBV12-4 and TRBJ2-2, with D maybe TRBD1 (6 bases). The CDR3 runs to 12 residues. V dropped 7 bases and J dropped 6 bases, with 9 bases sitting between them. In DNA, the CDR3 is TGTGCCAGCATTAAGGGGGCCGGGGAGCTGTTTTTT. Translation gives CASIKGAGELFF.

The chain links TRBV4-1 to TRBJ1-2; no firm D call. The CDR3 is 17 residues long. Per the germline V gene, CDR1 is MGHRA and CDR2 is YSYEKL. Trimming took off 4 bases at V and 0 bases at J, with 18 bases between the two ends. In nucleotides, the CDR3 is TGCGCCAGCAGCCGAGGTAATAGGATTATGACTAACTATGGCTACACCTTC. This gives the protein CASSRGNRIMTNYGYTF.

V usage is TRBV5-8 and J usage is TRBJ2-5, with D perhaps TRBD1 (6 bases). Germline CDR1 SGHTS, CDR2 YDEGEE. The V end was cut by 4 bases, the J end by 4 bases, with 17 bases between. The CDR3 is made up of 15 amino acids. CDR3 sequence (DNA): TGTGCCAGCAGCGGGGAAATACAGGGTTCAGAGACCCAGTACTTC. Translated: CASSGEIQGSETQYF.

The chain is built from TRBV3-1 (or the pseudogene TRBV3-2) and TRBJ1-1; TRBD1 is a possible D gene (6 bases). Deletions cut 0 bases from V and 8 bases from J, with 10 bases between. The CDR3 is 13 residues long. Germline V gives CDR1 LGHDT, CDR2 YNNKEL (reference sequence). The CDR3 DNA reads as TGTGCCAGCAGCCAAGATCTAGACAGGGAAGCTTTCTTT. As protein: CASSQDLDREAFF.

This clone has just one count. The gene calls are TRBV11-3 and TRBJ1-1, with 7 bases fitting TRBD1. The V gene's germline CDR1 is SGHNT and CDR2 YENEEA. V lost 5 bases, J lost 1 base, and 4 bases stayed unmatched. The CDR3 loop spans 14 amino acids. The DNA for the CDR3 is TGTGCCAGCAGCCAGGGACAGACGAACACTGAAGCTTTCTTT. Translation: CASSQGQTNTEAFF.

The chain employs TRBV15 and TRBJ1-5, with unresolved D. There are 15 residues in the CDR3. V shed 1 base and J shed 4 bases, with 11 bases lying between them. Germline lookup yields CDR1 LNHNV and CDR2 YYDKDF (reference sequence). DNA for the CDR3: TGTGCCACCAGCAGAGCTGGTAGTGCTAATCAGCCCCAGCATTTT. Translating it yields CATSRAGSANQPQHF.

This chain connects TRBV9 to TRBJ2-1, with D possibly TRBD2 on 7 matching bases. Germline CDR1 SGDLS, CDR2 YYNGEE. There are 15 residues in the CDR3. V lost 3 bases and J lost 6, with 16 bases in between. Here the CDR3 DNA reads TGTGCCAGCAGCGCCAAAGTGGGGGGGCCCAATGAGCAGTTCTTC. It codes for CASSAKVGGPNEQFF.

The gene calls are TRBV4-1 and TRBJ2-2; possible D gene TRBD2, 6 bases. The length of the CDR3 is 15 residues. Germline V CDR1 and CDR2: MGHRA, YSYEKL. V was cut by 4 bases and J by 4 bases, with 13 bases left in between. The CDR3: CASSPSADGTGELFF. The CDR3 nucleotides are TGCGCCAGCAGCCCTAGCGCGGACGGCACCGGGGAGCTGTTTTTT.

V usage is TRBV10-1 and J usage is TRBJ2-7; tentatively, D is TRBD1 (6 bases). The V and J ends lost 11 bases and 1 base respectively, with 18 bases between them. This CDR3 is built from 14 residues. CDR1 WNHNN and CDR2 SYGVQD come from the germline V gene (reference sequence). The CDR3 DNA reads as TGCGCCGGTCTACGACAGGTAAGGTCCTACGAGCAGTACTTC. Encoded protein: CAGLRQVRSYEQYF.

This chain uses TRBV18 with TRBJ2-7; 8 bases fit TRBD1. The CDR3 is made up of 14 amino acids. The V and J ends lost 1 base and 2 bases, in that order; junction bases with no gene match: 1. Germline lookup yields CDR1 KGHSH and CDR2 LQKENI. The CDR3 region is CASSPLGQAYEQYF. The CDR3 DNA reads as TGTGCCAGCTCACCACTGGGACAGGCCTACGAGCAGTACTTC.

The chain combines TRBV5-1 with TRBJ1-2; D is undetermined. This CDR3 is built from 13 residues. Trimming left V 0 bases short and J 1 base short, with 4 bases between. CDR1 and CDR2 (germline): SGHRS, YFSETQ. The CDR3 DNA follows: TGCGCCAGCAGCTTGGCCCTTAACTATGGCTACACCTTC. Translating it yields CASSLALNYGYTF.

The V gene is TRBV6-6, the J gene TRBJ2-1; 11 bases are a match to TRBD2. Germline CDR1 MNHNY, CDR2 SVGAGI (reference sequence). J lost 9 bases, V lost 4 bases, and 8 bases had no gene match. The CDR3 length is 15 residues. In DNA form, the CDR3 reads TGTGCCAGCAGTTTAGCGGGGGGGCCCAGGGGTGAGCAGTTCTTC. It yields the protein CASSLAGGPRGEQFF.